The 18 T cell receptor beta chains below come from one sample, sequenced in a study of vaccination and CD4 T cells after COVID-19 (dated by TCRdb to about 2022). Libraries were made using PCR. Instrument used: Illumina iSeq 100. TCR sequencing of DNA from cultured CD4+ T cells used the Oncomine TCR Beta short-read assay at the Johns Hopkins FTIC core. TCRdb redid the processing of the public reads, applying fastp at Q25 and MiXCR, and retained in-frame beta chains. Records with the same CDR3 protein are collapsed into one entry carrying the most frequent genes and DNA. The sample records around 13,000 distinct CDR3 sequences, about 56% of which are singletons. The top ten constitute 7.5% to 9.5% of the sample. For these TCRs, the target antigens are not known. Taken with the paper, the label for treatment or condition translates to: roughly ten-day PBMC culture with coronavirus spike peptide pools or control peptides (ViraFEST assay).

The sequencing used CD4+ T cells from blood, cultured in vitro, collected before SARS-CoV-2 vaccination. The receptors were sampled from a human donor who had recovered from COVID-19.

The rearrangement joins TRBV7-9 to TRBJ1-1; D call uncertain. The CDR3 consists of 13 residues. Trimming took off 3 bases at V and 2 bases at J, with 7 bases between the two ends. Germline V gene sequence: CDR1 SEHNR, CDR2 FQNEAQ (reference sequence). The CDR3 sequence is CASSFSPNTEAFF. CDR3 DNA sequence: TGTGCCAGCAGCTTCTCTCCCAACACTGAAGCTTTCTTT.

V and J are TRBV11-1 and TRBJ2-5, with D unresolved. V was pared by 5 bases and J by 7 bases, with 26 bases between. CDR1 SGHAT and CDR2 FQDESV come from the germline V gene (reference sequence). This CDR3 is built from 17 residues. DNA of the CDR3: TGTGCCAGCAGCCGTCGTGGGGTGGCGGATACAACGTTGACCCAGTACTTC. Protein sequence: CASSRRGVADTTLTQYF. The whole variable domain, remainder taken from reference TRBV11-1 and TRBJ2-5, is EAEVAQSPRYKITEKSQAVAFWCDPISGHATLYWYRQILGQGPELLVQFQDESVVDDSQLPKDRFSAERLKGVDSTLKIQPAELGDSAMYLCASSRRGVADTTLTQYFGPGTRLLVL.

This clonotype was detected only a few times. V is TRBV10-3 and J is TRBJ2-1; D is perhaps TRBD2 (5 bases). V lost 0 bases and J lost 9, with 9 bases in between. Germline V gene lookup returns CDR1 ENHRY and CDR2 SYGVKD. This CDR3 contains 13 residues. The CDR3 here is CAISESTEGEQFF. In nucleotides, the CDR3 is TGTGCCATCAGTGAGTCGACTGAGGGTGAGCAGTTCTTC.

The gene calls are TRBV24-1 and TRBJ2-7; 10 nucleotides agree with TRBD1. The V gene's germline CDR1 is KGHDR and CDR2 SFDVKD. The CDR3 contains 15 residues. Unmatched junction bases numbered 4, after V lost 4 bases and J lost 2 bases. The CDR3 sequence: CATSEGQGWTYEQYF. CDR3 DNA: TGTGCCACCAGTGAGGGACAGGGGTGGACCTACGAGCAGTACTTC.

In its sample, this clonotype ranks as medium-sized (0.01 to 0.1%). The rearrangement uses TRBV20-1 and TRBJ1-3, with D possibly being TRBD1 (5 bases). The CDR3 length is 15 residues. Trimming cost V 7 bases and J 0 bases, with 16 bases left between them. Germline-derived CDR1 and CDR2 are DFQATT and SNEGSKA (reference sequence). The CDR3 sequence: CSVLGHGSSGNTIYF. In DNA, the CDR3 is TGCAGTGTCCTCGGACACGGCAGCTCTGGAAACACCATATATTTT.

The V and J genes are TRBV11-3 and TRBJ2-7, with TRBD2 as a possible D gene (5 bases). There are 13 residues in the CDR3. The V gene's germline CDR1 is SGHNT and CDR2 YENEEA. V was shortened by 5 bases and J by 2 bases, with 10 bases between the two germline ends. CDR3 protein: CASSDEGTYEQYF. Here the CDR3 DNA reads TGTGCCAGCAGCGACGAGGGTACCTACGAGCAGTACTTC.

The rearrangement links TRBV19 to TRBJ2-2, with 12 bases fitting TRBD2. CDR3 length: 15 amino acids. Per the germline V gene, CDR1 is LNHDA and CDR2 is SQIVND (reference sequence). Trimming cost V 6 bases and J 6 bases; bases outside gene matches: 5. CDR3 amino acids: CASSDGLAGSGELFF. Written as DNA, the CDR3 is TGTGCCAGTAGCGACGGACTAGCGGGGTCCGGGGAGCTGTTTTTT. Full variable domain (remainder filled in from reference TRBV19 and TRBJ2-2): DGGITQSPKYLFRKEGQNVTLSCEQNLNHDAMYWYRQDPGQGLRLIYYSQIVNDFQKGDIAEGYSVSREKKESFPLTVTSAQKNPTAFYLCASSDGLAGSGELFFGEGSRLTVL.

By share of the sample, this clonotype is medium-sized. The chain recombines TRBV21-1 with TRBJ2-5; no DNA check was done on the table's D call, TRBD1. TRBV21-1 is described as a pseudogene. The CDR3 is 17 amino acids. The CDR3 DNA is TGTGCCAGCAGCGTCACTACGTGGCAGGGGAAACAAGAGACCCAGTACTTC. Its protein product is CASSVTTWQGKQETQYF.

The V gene is TRBV20-1, the J gene TRBJ2-2; 8 nucleotides align to TRBD2. Losses at the gene ends were 6 bases for V and 7 bases for J; bases not matched to a gene: 13. Looked up from germline, CDR1 is DFQATT and CDR2 is SNEGSKA (reference sequence). The CDR3 has 15 residues. The CDR3 sequence: CSARRTGRAGGELFF. CDR3 nucleotides: TGCAGTGCCAGAAGGACCGGGAGGGCCGGCGGGGAGCTGTTTTTT.

This chain joins TRBV20-1 and TRBJ2-5; D is perhaps TRBD1 or TRBD2 (5 bases each). This CDR3 is built from 12 residues. V was cut by 3 bases and J by 1 base, with 6 bases left in between. The V gene's germline CDR1 is DFQATT and CDR2 SNEGSKA (reference sequence). CDR3 amino acids: CSASGTQETQYF. CDR3 nucleotides: TGCAGTGCTAGCGGGACCCAAGAGACCCAGTACTTC.

V usage is TRBV19 and J usage is TRBJ1-1; D possibly corresponds to TRBD1 (5 bases). V lost 5 bases and J 3 bases, leaving 16 bases between the germline ends. The CDR3 totals 15 residues. Per germline, CDR1 LNHDA and CDR2 SQIVND (reference sequence). The CDR3 protein is CASSPLGPGDTEAFF. CDR3 sequence (DNA): TGTGCCAGTAGTCCATTGGGACCGGGGGACACTGAAGCTTTCTTT. Variable domain in full (rest from reference TRBV19 and TRBJ1-1): DGGITQSPKYLFRKEGQNVTLSCEQNLNHDAMYWYRQDPGQGLRLIYYSQIVNDFQKGDIAEGYSVSREKKESFPLTVTSAQKNPTAFYLCASSPLGPGDTEAFFGQGTRLTVV.

The sample holds one count of this clonotype. Mismatch with germline at one junction end may stem from a read error. The genes are TRBV7-8 and TRBJ2-7; the match to TRBD2 covers 10 bases. The CDR3 length is 14 residues. CDR1 and CDR2 (germline): SGHVS, FQNEAQ. The CDR3 here is CVSSLSGRKNEQYF. The CDR3 DNA is TGTGTCAGCAGCCTTAGCGGGAGGAAGAACGAGCAGTACTTC.

V usage is TRBV29-1 and J usage is TRBJ2-5; D is unclear. V shed 6 bases and J shed 5 bases, with 13 bases lying between them. The CDR3 covers 12 residues. Germline V gene sequence: CDR1 SQVTM, CDR2 ANQGSEA. The CDR3, as DNA: TGCAGCGTGGACCTAGGTATTGAGACCCAGTACTTC. As protein: CSVDLGIETQYF.

The chain couples TRBV7-6 to TRBJ2-7; the D gene is possibly TRBD2 (7 bases). In germline, CDR1 is SGHVS, CDR2 FNYEAQ. The CDR3 totals 13 residues. Between the trimmed V and J ends, which lost 1 base and 6 bases, there was a span of 10 bases. CDR3 sequence: CASSLGGGGEQYF. The CDR3 DNA sequence: TGTGCCAGCAGCTTAGGCGGGGGCGGCGAGCAGTACTTC.

This clonotype was counted a few times. V gene TRBV19 combines with J gene TRBJ1-5, with D uncertain. V dropped 2 bases and J dropped 3 bases, with 17 bases sitting between them. This CDR3 has 17 residues. CDR1 LNHDA and CDR2 SQIVND come from the germline V gene (reference sequence). The DNA of the CDR3 is TGTGCCAGTAGTATATTATCCTCTTGGGCAGACAATCAGCCCCAGCATTTT. The encoded protein is CASSILSSWADNQPQHF.

This chain uses TRBV20-1 with TRBJ2-5, with 7 bases lining up with TRBD2. With V trimmed by 5 bases and J by 5 bases, 14 bases remained unmatched. CDR1 and CDR2 (germline): DFQATT, SNEGSKA (reference sequence). This CDR3 has 15 amino acids. The CDR3 region has the DNA TGCAGTGCTGTTCGACTAGCCAGGATGGGTGAGACCCAGTACTTC. This translates into CSAVRLARMGETQYF.

The genes are TRBV11-2 and TRBJ2-7, with D maybe TRBD1 (6 bases). The CDR3 runs to 14 residues. V shed 6 bases and J shed 3 bases, with 15 bases lying between them. Germline CDR1 reads SGHAT; CDR2 reads FQNNGV. The CDR3 DNA reads TGTGCCAGCAGACCCGAGGGACACCTCTACGAGCAGTACTTC. As protein: CASRPEGHLYEQYF. Based on the CDR3 plus reference TRBV11-2 and TRBJ2-7, the full variable domain is EAGVAQSPRYKIIEKRQSVAFWCNPISGHATLYWYQQILGQGPKLLIQFQNNGVVDDSQLPKDRFSAERLKGVDSTLKIQPAKLEDSAVYLCASRPEGHLYEQYFGPGTRLTVT.

The rearrangement uses TRBV7-2 and TRBJ1-1, with unresolved D. Germline V gene lookup returns CDR1 SGHTA and CDR2 FQGNSA. V was trimmed by 5 bases and J by 3 bases, leaving 16 bases between them. This CDR3 region has 15 residues. The CDR3 coding sequence is TGTGCCAGCAGCCTCACCAGCCCGGACGACACTGAAGCTTTCTTT. This sequence encodes CASSLTSPDDTEAFF.